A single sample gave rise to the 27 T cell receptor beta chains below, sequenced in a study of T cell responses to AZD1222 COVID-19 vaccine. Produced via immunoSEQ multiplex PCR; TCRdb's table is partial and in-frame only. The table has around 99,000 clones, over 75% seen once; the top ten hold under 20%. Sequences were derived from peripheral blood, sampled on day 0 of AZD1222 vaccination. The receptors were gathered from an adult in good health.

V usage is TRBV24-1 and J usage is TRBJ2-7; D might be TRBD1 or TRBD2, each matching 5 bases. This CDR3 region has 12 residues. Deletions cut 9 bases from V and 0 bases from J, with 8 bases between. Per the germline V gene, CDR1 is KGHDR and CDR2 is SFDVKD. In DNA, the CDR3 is TGTGCCACCGGGGACGACTCCTACGAGCAGTACTTC. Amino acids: CATGDDSYEQYF.

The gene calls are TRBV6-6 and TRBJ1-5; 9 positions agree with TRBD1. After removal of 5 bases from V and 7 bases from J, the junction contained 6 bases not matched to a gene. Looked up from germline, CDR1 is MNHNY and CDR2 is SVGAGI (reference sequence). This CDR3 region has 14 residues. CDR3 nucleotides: TGTGCCAGCAGTCCCACAGGGGGCCTCCAGCCCCAGCATTTT. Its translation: CASSPTGGLQPQHF.

In nucleotides, the CDR3 is TGTGCCAGCAGCTTGACAGGGGGCACTGAAGCTTTCTTT. Protein sequence: CASSLTGGTEAFF. The chain joins TRBV5-5 to TRBJ1-1; 8 positions agree with TRBD1. V was clipped by 1 base and J by 4 bases; unmatched bases: 0. Germline lookup yields CDR1 SGHKS and CDR2 YYEKEE (reference sequence). CDR3 size: 13 residues.

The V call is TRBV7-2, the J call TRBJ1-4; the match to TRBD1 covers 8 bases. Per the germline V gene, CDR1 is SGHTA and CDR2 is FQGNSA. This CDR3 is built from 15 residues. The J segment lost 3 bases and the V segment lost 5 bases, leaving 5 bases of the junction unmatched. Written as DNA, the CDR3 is TGTGCCAGCAGCCCAGGGGGCGGATCTAATGAAAAACTGTTTTTT. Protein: CASSPGGGSNEKLFF.

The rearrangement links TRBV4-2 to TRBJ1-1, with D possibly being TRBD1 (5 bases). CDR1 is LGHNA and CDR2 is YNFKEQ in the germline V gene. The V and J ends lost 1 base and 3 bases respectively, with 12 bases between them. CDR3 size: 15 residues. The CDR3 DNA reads TGTGCCAGCAGCCAAGTCGGCCAGGGCTACACTGAAGCTTTCTTT. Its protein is CASSQVGQGYTEAFF.

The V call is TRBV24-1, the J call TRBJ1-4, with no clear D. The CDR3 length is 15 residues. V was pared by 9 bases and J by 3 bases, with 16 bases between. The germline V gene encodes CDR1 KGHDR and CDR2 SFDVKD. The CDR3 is CATQPSGRANEKLFF. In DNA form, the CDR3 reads TGTGCCACCCAACCCTCGGGAAGGGCTAATGAAAAACTGTTTTTT.

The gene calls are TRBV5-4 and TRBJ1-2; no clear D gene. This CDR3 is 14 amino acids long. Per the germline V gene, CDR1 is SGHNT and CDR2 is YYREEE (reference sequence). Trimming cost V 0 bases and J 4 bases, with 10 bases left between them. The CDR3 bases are TGTGCCAGCAGCTTGGGAACCCGGGTCTATGGCTACACCTTC. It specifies CASSLGTRVYGYTF.

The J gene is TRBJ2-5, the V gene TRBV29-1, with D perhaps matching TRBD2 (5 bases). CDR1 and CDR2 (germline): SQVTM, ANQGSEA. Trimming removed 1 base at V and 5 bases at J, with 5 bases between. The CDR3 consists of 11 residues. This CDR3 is CSVEAGETQYF. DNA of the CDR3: TGCAGCGTTGAAGCGGGGGAGACCCAGTACTTC.

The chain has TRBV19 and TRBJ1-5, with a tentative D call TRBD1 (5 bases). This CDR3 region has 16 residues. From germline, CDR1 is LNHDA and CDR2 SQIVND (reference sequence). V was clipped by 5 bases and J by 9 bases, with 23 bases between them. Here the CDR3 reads CASSLMGRASGRPQHF. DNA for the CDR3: TGTGCCAGTAGTCTTATGGGCAGGGCCTCCGGAAGGCCCCAGCATTTT.

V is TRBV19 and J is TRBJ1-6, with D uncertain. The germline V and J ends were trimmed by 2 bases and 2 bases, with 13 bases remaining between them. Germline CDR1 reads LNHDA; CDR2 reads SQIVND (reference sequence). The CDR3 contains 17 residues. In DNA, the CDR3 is TGTGCCAGTAGTATAAGAACGAAATCGGCCTATAATTCACCCCTCCACTTT. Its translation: CASSIRTKSAYNSPLHF.

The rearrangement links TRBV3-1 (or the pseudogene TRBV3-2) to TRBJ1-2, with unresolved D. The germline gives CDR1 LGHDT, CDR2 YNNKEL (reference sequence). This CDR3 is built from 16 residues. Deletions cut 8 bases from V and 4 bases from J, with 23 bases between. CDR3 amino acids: CASGPAIGMTPYGYTF. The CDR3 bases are TGTGCCAGCGGACCAGCGATCGGCATGACCCCCTATGGCTACACCTTC.

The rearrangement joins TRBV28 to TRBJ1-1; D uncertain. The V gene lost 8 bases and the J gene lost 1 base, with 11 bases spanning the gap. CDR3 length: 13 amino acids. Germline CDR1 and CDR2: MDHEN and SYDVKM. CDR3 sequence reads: CASRRPTNTEAFF. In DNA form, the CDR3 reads TGTGCCAGCCGGAGACCCACGAACACTGAAGCTTTCTTT.

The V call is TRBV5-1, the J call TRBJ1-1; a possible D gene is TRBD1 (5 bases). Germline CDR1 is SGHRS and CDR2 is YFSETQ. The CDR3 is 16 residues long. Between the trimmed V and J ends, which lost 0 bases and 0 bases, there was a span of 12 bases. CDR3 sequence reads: CASSLGQNPMNTEAFF. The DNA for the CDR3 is TGCGCCAGCAGCTTGGGACAGAATCCAATGAACACTGAAGCTTTCTTT.

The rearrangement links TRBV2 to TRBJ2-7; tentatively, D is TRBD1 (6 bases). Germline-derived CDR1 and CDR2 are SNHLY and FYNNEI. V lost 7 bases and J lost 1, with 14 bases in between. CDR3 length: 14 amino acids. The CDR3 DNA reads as TGTGCCAGCACCTACCGGGACACGTCCTACGAGCAGTACTTC. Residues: CASTYRDTSYEQYF.

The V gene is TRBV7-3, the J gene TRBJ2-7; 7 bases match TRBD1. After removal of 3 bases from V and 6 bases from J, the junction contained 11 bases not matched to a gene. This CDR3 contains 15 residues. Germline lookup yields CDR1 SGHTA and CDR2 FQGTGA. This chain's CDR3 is CASSFERKGAPEQYV. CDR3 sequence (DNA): TGTGCCAGCAGCTTCGAGAGAAAGGGGGCCCCCGAGCAGTACGTC.

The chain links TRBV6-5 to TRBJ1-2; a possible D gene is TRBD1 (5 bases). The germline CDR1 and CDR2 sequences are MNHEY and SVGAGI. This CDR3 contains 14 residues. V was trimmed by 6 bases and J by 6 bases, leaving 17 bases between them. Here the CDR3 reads CASRRGAGHNGYTF. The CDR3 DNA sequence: TGTGCCAGCAGACGGGGAGCAGGGCACAATGGCTACACCTTC.

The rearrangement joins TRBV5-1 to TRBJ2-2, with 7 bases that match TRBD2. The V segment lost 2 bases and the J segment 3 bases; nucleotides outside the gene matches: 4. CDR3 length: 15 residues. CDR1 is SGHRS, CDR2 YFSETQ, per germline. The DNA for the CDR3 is TGCGCCAGCAGCTTCCCGGGAGGCTACACCGGGGAGCTGTTTTTT. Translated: CASSFPGGYTGELFF.

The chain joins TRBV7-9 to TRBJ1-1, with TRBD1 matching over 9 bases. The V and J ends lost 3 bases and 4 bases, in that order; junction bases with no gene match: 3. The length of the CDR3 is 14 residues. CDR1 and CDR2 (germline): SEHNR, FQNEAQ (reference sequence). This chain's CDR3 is CASSFGQGSTEAFF. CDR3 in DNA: TGTGCCAGCAGCTTTGGACAGGGGAGCACTGAAGCTTTCTTT.

The CDR3: CASRRGTGANVLTF. The CDR3 DNA follows: TGTGCCAGCAGGAGGGGCACTGGGGCCAACGTCCTGACTTTC. V usage is TRBV2 and J usage is TRBJ2-6; D is tentatively TRBD1 or TRBD2 (5 bases each). Germline CDR1 SNHLY, CDR2 FYNNEI. The CDR3 totals 14 residues. Trimming stripped 6 bases from V and 2 bases from J, with 8 bases between.

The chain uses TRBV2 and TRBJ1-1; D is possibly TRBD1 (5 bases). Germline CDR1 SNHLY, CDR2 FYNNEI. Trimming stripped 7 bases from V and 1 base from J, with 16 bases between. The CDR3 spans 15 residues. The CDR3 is CASTEAGFRNTEAFF. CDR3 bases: TGTGCCAGCACGGAAGCAGGGTTTCGGAACACTGAAGCTTTCTTT.

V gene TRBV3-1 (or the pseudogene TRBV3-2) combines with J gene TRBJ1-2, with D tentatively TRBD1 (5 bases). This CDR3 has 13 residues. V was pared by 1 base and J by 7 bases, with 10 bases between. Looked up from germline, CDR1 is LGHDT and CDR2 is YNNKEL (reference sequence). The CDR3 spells CASSQGQRSGYTF. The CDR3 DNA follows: TGTGCCAGCAGCCAAGGACAGCGTAGTGGCTACACCTTC.

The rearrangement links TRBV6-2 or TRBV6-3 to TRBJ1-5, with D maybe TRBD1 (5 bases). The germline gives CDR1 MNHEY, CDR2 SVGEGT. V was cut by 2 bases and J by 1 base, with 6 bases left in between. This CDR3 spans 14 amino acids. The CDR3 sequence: CASSYRQSNQPQHF. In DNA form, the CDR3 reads TGTGCCAGCAGTTACCGACAGAGCAATCAGCCCCAGCATTTT.

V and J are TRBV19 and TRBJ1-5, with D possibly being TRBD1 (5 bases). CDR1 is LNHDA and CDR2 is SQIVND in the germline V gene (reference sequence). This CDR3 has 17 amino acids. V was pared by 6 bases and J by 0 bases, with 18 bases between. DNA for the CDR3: TGTGCCAGTAGCGTCAGCCGCGGGGCCTTTAGCAATCAGCCCCAGCATTTT. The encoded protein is CASSVSRGAFSNQPQHF.

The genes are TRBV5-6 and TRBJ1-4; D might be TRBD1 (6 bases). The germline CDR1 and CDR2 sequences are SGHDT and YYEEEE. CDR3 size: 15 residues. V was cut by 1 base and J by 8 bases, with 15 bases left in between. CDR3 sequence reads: CASSLRQGLREKLFF. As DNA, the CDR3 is TGTGCCAGCAGCTTGAGGCAGGGGTTAAGGGAAAAACTGTTTTTT.

The CDR3 DNA sequence: TGCAGCGTTGGGGGCAGGGGTTACGAGCAGTACTTC. Translation: CSVGGRGYEQYF. This chain connects TRBV29-1 to TRBJ2-7, with D possibly being TRBD1 (6 bases). The ends were cut back, 4 bases at V and 4 bases at J, with 11 bases in the middle. This CDR3 region has 12 residues. Germline V gives CDR1 SQVTM, CDR2 ANQGSEA.

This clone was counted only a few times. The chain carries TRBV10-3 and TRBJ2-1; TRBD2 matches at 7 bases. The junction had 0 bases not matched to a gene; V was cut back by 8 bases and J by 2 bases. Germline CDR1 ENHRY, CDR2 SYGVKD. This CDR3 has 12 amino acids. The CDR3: CAIGLAYNEQFF. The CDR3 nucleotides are TGTGCCATCGGACTAGCCTACAATGAGCAGTTCTTC.

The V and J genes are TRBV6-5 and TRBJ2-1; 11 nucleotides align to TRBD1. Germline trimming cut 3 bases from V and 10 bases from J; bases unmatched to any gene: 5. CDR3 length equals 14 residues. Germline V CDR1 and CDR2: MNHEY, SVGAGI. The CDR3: CASSYGQGAAEQFF. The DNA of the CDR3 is TGTGCCAGCAGTTATGGACAGGGGGCGGCCGAGCAGTTCTTC.